This TCR beta chain was documented in a study of blood T cell repertoires in COVID-19. Here immunoSEQ multiplex PCR was the method, and the copy in TCRdb shows in-frame clones only, minus some. The table lists roughly 200,000 clones, approximately 80% of them singletons. The Seattle site enrolled patients during active infection and followed them longitudinally. This clone was seen a single time. This receptor was obtained from a woman older than 75 with COVID-19, enrolled during active disease. Sequencing was done on a sample of peripheral blood.

The CDR3 DNA reads as TGCGCCAGCAGCCCACCAGGGGGTAGCACTGAAGCTTTCTTT. Protein sequence: CASSPPGGSTEAFF. The J gene is TRBJ1-1, the V gene TRBV5-1, with 7 bases lining up with TRBD1. This CDR3 region has 14 residues. Germline CDR1 SGHRS, CDR2 YFSETQ. V shed 4 bases and J 4 bases; nucleotides not matched to a gene: 7.